This note documents a single T cell receptor (beta chain) sequence. Its antigen remains unknown. The data were taken from a study of cytomegalovirus exposure and HLA in healthy donors. Whole-study results and caveats: Rare TCR sequences dominated, though some public TCRs recurred in many donors. The study recorded more than 150 TCR beta chains that were cytomegalovirus-associated.

The protocol was immunoSEQ multiplex PCR, while the TCRdb copy is restricted to in-frame clones and leaves out a portion. The repertoire holds 150,000 to 160,000 clones, about 86% seen once, with 20% to 25% in the top ten. The germline gives CDR1 SGHRS, CDR2 YFSETQ. V lost 0 bases and J lost 1, with 7 bases in between. There are 14 residues in the CDR3. The source material was PBMCs. The chain links TRBV5-1 to TRBJ1-1; D not resolved. The clonotype originates from a man between 18 and 29 years old in good health and CMV-seropositive. CDR3 in amino acids: CASSLGPSNTEAFF. The CDR3 region has the DNA TGCGCCAGCAGCTTGGGGCCCTCGAACACTGAAGCTTTCTTT.